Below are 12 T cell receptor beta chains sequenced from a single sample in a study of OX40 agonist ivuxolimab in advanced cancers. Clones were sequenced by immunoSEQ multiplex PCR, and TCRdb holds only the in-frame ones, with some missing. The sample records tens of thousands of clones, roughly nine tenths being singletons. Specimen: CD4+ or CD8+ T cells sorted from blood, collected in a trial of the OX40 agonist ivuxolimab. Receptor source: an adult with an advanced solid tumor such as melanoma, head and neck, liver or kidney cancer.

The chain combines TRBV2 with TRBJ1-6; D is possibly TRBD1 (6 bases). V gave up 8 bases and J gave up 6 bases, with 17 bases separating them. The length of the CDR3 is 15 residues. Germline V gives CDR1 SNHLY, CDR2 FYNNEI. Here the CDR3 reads CASLAGAIVNSPLHF. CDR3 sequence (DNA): TGTGCCAGCCTTGCGGGGGCTATCGTTAATTCACCCCTCCACTTT.

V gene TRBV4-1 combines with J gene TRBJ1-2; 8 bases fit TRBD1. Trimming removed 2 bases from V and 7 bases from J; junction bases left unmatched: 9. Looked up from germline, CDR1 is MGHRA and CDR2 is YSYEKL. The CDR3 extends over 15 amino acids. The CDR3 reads CASSQPADRDSGYTF. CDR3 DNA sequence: TGCGCCAGCAGCCAACCCGCGGACAGGGACAGTGGCTACACCTTC.

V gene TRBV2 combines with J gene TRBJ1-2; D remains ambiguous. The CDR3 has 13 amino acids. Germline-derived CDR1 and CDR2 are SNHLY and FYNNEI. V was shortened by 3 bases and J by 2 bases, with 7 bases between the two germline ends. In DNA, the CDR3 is TGTGCCAGCAGTGACTACGGGAACTATGGCTACACCTTC. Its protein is CASSDYGNYGYTF.

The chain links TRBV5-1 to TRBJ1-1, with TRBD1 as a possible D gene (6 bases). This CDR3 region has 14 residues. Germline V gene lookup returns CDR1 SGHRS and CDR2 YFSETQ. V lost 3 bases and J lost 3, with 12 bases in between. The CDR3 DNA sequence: TGCGCCAGCAGCTCGACAGGTTGGGACACTGAAGCTTTCTTT. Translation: CASSSTGWDTEAFF. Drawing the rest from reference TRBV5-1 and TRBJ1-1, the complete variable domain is KAGVTQTPRYLIKTRGQQVTLSCSPISGHRSVSWYQQTPGQGLQFLFEYFSETQRNKGNFPGRFSGRQFSNSRSEMNVSTLELGDSALYLCASSSTGWDTEAFFGQGTRLTVV.

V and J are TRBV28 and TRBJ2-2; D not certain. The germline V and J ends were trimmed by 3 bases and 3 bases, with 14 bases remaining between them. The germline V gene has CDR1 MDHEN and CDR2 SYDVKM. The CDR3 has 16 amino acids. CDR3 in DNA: TGTGCCAGCAGTTTGGCGAGCACATTGGACACCGGGGAGCTGTTTTTT. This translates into CASSLASTLDTGELFF.

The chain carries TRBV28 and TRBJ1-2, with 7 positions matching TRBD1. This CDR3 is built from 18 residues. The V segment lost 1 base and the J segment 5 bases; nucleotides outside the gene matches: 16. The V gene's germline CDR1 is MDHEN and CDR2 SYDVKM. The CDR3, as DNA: TGTGCCAGCAGTTTATCGGGACAGCGGACTCCTATGGGATATGGCTACACCTTC. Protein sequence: CASSLSGQRTPMGYGYTF.

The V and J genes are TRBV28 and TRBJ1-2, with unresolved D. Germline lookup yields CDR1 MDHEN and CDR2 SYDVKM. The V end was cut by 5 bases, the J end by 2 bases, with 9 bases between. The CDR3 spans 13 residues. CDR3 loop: CASSPQGNYGYTF. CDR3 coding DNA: TGTGCCAGCAGTCCCCAAGGAAACTATGGCTACACCTTC.

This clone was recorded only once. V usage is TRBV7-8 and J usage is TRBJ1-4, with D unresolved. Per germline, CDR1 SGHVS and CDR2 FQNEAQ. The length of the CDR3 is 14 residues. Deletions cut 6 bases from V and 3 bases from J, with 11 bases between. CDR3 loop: CASSRGLANEKLFF. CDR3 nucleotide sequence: TGTGCCAGCAGTCGAGGGTTGGCTAATGAAAAACTGTTTTTT. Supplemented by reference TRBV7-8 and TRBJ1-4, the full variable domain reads GAGVSQSPRYKVAKRGQDVALRCDPISGHVSLFWYQQALGQGPEFLTYFQNEAQLDKSGLPSDRFFAERPEGSVSTLKIQRTQQEDSAVYLCASSRGLANEKLFFGSGTQLSVL.

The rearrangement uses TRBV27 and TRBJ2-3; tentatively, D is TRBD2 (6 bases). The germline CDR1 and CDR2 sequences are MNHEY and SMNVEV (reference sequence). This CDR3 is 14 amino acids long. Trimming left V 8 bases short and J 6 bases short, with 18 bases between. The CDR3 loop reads CASFKRELPDTQYF. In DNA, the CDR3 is TGTGCCAGCTTCAAACGGGAGCTCCCCGATACGCAGTATTTT.

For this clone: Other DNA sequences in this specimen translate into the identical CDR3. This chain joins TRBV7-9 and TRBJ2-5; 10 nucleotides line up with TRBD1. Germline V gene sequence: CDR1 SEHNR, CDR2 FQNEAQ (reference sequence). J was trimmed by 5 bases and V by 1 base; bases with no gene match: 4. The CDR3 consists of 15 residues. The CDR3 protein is CASSLGTGGGETQYF. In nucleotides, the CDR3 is TGTGCCAGCAGCTTAGGGACAGGGGGAGGTGAGACCCAGTACTTC.

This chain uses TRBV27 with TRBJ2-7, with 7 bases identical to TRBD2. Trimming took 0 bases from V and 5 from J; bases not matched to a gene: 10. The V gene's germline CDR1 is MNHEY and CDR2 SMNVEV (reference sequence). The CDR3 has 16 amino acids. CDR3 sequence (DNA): TGTGCCAGCAGTTTATCCGCCAGCGGGGTGTTTAACGAGCAGTACTTC. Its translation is CASSLSASGVFNEQYF.

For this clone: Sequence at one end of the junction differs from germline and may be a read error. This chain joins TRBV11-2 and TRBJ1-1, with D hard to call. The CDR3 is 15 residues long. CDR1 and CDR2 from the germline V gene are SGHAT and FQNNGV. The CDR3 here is CASSSLVGAVTEASF. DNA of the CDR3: TGTGCCAGCAGCTCCCTCGTAGGTGCGGTCACTGAAGCTTCCTTT.